These 32 T cell receptor beta chains were sequenced from one sample in a study of shared clonotypes between healthy human individuals (dated by TCRdb to between 2020 and 2021). Libraries came from the immunoSEQ multiplex PCR assay. The clones in this table, taken by TCRdb from immuneACCESS, are in-frame only. Not every clone is retained; where verified, under half of the shortfall comes from an unresolved V gene, and the cause of the rest is unknown. Present in this sample are 520,000 or so clones, about four fifths of which were seen just once. Under 15% of the sample lies in the top ten. The sequencing sample was made of PBMCs. Receptors originate from a woman aged 40 to 50 in good health. Some clones in this sample may be carry-over from other donors' samples.

The rearrangement joins TRBV5-1 to TRBJ1-5; D is undetermined. Trimming pared 2 bases from V and 2 bases from J, leaving 14 bases between. Germline values: CDR1 SGHRS, CDR2 YFSETQ. The CDR3 is made up of 16 amino acids. This CDR3 is CASSLGPLGGNQPQHF. The CDR3 coding sequence is TGCGCCAGCAGCTTAGGTCCACTCGGGGGCAATCAGCCCCAGCATTTT.

V is TRBV5-1 and J is TRBJ2-3, with 9 bases lining up with TRBD2. V shed 5 bases and J 4 bases; nucleotides not matched to a gene: 8. Germline lookup yields CDR1 SGHRS and CDR2 YFSETQ. This CDR3 has 15 amino acids. The CDR3 loop reads CASRGSAGGSDTQYF. The CDR3 DNA reads as TGCGCCAGCAGAGGATCAGCGGGAGGCTCAGATACGCAGTATTTT.

The chain couples TRBV4-3 to TRBJ2-3; TRBD1 or TRBD2 may be the D gene (5 bases each). The length of the CDR3 is 15 residues. Germline V gene lookup returns CDR1 LGHNA and CDR2 YSLEER. Trimming removed 0 bases from V and 4 bases from J, with 11 bases in between. CDR3 coding DNA: TGCGCCAGCAGCCAAGATGGGGGAGTGGCAGATACGCAGTATTTT. This encodes CASSQDGGVADTQYF.

The chain links TRBV5-1 to TRBJ1-2; 8 bases are a match to TRBD1. Germline V CDR1 and CDR2: SGHRS, YFSETQ. V was pared by 4 bases and J by 1 base, with 6 bases of the junction left unmatched. There are 15 residues in the CDR3. The CDR3 DNA reads TGCGCCAGCAGCCCCAACGGACAGGGTAACTATGGCTACACCTTC. As protein: CASSPNGQGNYGYTF.

This chain links TRBV9 with TRBJ2-2; TRBD1 or TRBD2 may be the D gene (5 bases each). Looked up from germline, CDR1 is SGDLS and CDR2 is YYNGEE. V was shortened by 0 bases and J by 9 bases, with 15 bases between the two germline ends. The CDR3 runs 15 residues. CDR3 protein: CASSVEGSGTRELFF. The DNA of the CDR3 is TGTGCCAGCAGCGTAGAAGGTTCGGGGACGAGGGAGCTGTTTTTT.

V and J are TRBV6-1 and TRBJ1-5; D is unresolved. Per the germline V gene, CDR1 is MNHNS and CDR2 is SASEGT. V gave up 7 bases and J gave up 4 bases, with 11 bases separating them. The CDR3 loop spans 13 amino acids. The CDR3 sequence: CASTSSRNQPQHF. The CDR3 DNA reads as TGTGCCAGCACGAGCAGTCGGAATCAGCCCCAGCATTTT.

V is TRBV18 and J is TRBJ2-7, with 8 bases identical to TRBD1. J was trimmed by 1 base and V by 6 bases; bases with no gene match: 5. The CDR3 consists of 14 residues. Germline CDR1 and CDR2: KGHSH and LQKENI. The CDR3 bases are TGTGCCAGCTCCGCCCGGGACAGGTCCTACGAGCAGTACTTC. This encodes CASSARDRSYEQYF.

The genes are TRBV7-9 and TRBJ1-2; no clear D gene. CDR1 and CDR2 from the germline V gene are SEHNR and FQNEAQ (reference sequence). V was shortened by 2 bases and J by 8 bases, with 15 bases between the two germline ends. The CDR3 extends over 14 amino acids. Here the CDR3 reads CASSLYGPRKGYTF. CDR3 nucleotides: TGTGCCAGCAGCTTATATGGGCCGAGGAAGGGCTACACCTTC.

V gene TRBV9 combines with J gene TRBJ2-5; possibly TRBD1 or TRBD2 for D (5 bases each). The CDR3 contains 13 residues. CDR1 is SGDLS, CDR2 YYNGEE, per germline. Trimming cost V 3 bases and J 4 bases, with 10 bases left between them. CDR3 bases: TGTGCCAGCAGCGCGGGACCGGCAGAGACCCAGTACTTC. As protein: CASSAGPAETQYF.

The chain combines TRBV21-1 with TRBJ1-5. TRBV21-1 is designated a pseudogene. The CDR3 spans 12 residues. The CDR3 DNA reads TGTGCCAGCAGCAAGGGATGGAAGCCCCAGCATTTT. Its protein product is CASSKGWKPQHF.

The chain links TRBV5-1 to TRBJ1-6; possibly TRBD1 for D (5 bases). The length of the CDR3 is 14 residues. Germline V gene data show CDR1 as SGHRS and CDR2 as YFSETQ. V lost 0 bases and J lost 11, with 12 bases in between. CDR3 sequence reads: CASSLVQGEAPLHF. The CDR3 DNA reads TGCGCCAGCAGCTTGGTTCAGGGTGAGGCACCCCTCCACTTT. Using reference TRBV5-1 and TRBJ1-6 for the parts outside the CDR3, the full variable domain is KAGVTQTPRYLIKTRGQQVTLSCSPISGHRSVSWYQQTPGQGLQFLFEYFSETQRNKGNFPGRFSGRQFSNSRSEMNVSTLELGDSALYLCASSLVQGEAPLHFGNGTRLTVT.

This clone has more than one count but fewer than ten. The gene calls are TRBV7-3 and TRBJ2-3; 12 bases align to TRBD2. Germline V gene sequence: CDR1 SGHTA, CDR2 FQGTGA. Trimming cost V 3 bases and J 5 bases; bases outside gene matches: 0. The length of the CDR3 is 14 residues. CDR3 loop: CASSLGLAGDTQYF. In DNA form, the CDR3 reads TGTGCCAGCAGCTTGGGACTAGCGGGAGATACGCAGTATTTT.

A note on this clone: The sample has other DNA sequences that encode this CDR3 too. This chain connects TRBV9 to TRBJ1-1, with a tentative D call TRBD1 (5 bases). This CDR3 comprises 13 residues. Trimming cost V 0 bases and J 5 bases, with 8 bases left between them. Germline loops: CDR1 SGDLS, CDR2 YYNGEE. CDR3 nucleotide sequence: TGTGCCAGCAGCGTAGGGGGGAGTACTGAAGCTTTCTTT. This translates into CASSVGGSTEAFF.

The chain links TRBV28 to TRBJ2-2; 9 bases are a match to TRBD1. CDR1 and CDR2 (germline): MDHEN, SYDVKM. J was trimmed by 5 bases and V by 3 bases; bases with no gene match: 7. CDR3 length equals 16 residues. As DNA, the CDR3 is TGTGCCAGCAGTTTTTCCGGACAGGGGATAACCGGGGAGCTGTTTTTT. Translated: CASSFSGQGITGELFF.

The V call is TRBV19, the J call TRBJ2-2; D may match TRBD1 or TRBD2 (5 bases each). V lost 2 bases to trimming and J lost 3 bases, with 10 bases between them. Germline V CDR1 and CDR2: LNHDA, SQIVND (reference sequence). The CDR3 is made up of 15 amino acids. Here the CDR3 reads CASSIRGTYTGELFF. The CDR3 bases are TGTGCCAGTAGTATAAGAGGGACCTACACCGGGGAGCTGTTTTTT.

This clone appeared once. The rearrangement joins TRBV19 to TRBJ2-1, with 12 positions matching TRBD2. Germline V gene data show CDR1 as LNHDA and CDR2 as SQIVND (reference sequence). The CDR3 has 15 residues. V lost 7 bases, J lost 5 bases, and 6 bases stayed unmatched. The CDR3 DNA is TGTGCCAGTACCTCCGGACTAGCGGGAAACAATGAGCAGTTCTTC. Its translation: CASTSGLAGNNEQFF. Together with reference TRBV19 and TRBJ2-1, the CDR3 gives the full variable domain: DGGITQSPKYLFRKEGQNVTLSCEQNLNHDAMYWYRQDPGQGLRLIYYSQIVNDFQKGDIAEGYSVSREKKESFPLTVTSAQKNPTAFYLCASTSGLAGNNEQFFGPGTRLTVL.

The chain recombines TRBV6-6 with TRBJ2-1; D possibly uses TRBD1 or TRBD2 (5 bases each). Germline V lookup: CDR1 MNHNY, CDR2 SVGAGI (reference sequence). The CDR3 has 14 amino acids. Trimming stripped 6 bases from V and 4 bases from J, with 13 bases between. This chain's CDR3 is CASRSGRLYNEQFF. The CDR3 nucleotides read TGTGCCAGCAGGTCGGGACGGTTATACAATGAGCAGTTCTTC.

This clone showed up just once. Other DNA sequences in this sample translate to the same CDR3. V usage is TRBV5-1 and J usage is TRBJ2-5; 8 nucleotides agree with TRBD1. The V gene end was trimmed by 2 bases and the J gene end by 1 base; junction bases not matched to a gene: 1. The CDR3 has 14 amino acids. Germline CDR1 SGHRS, CDR2 YFSETQ. The CDR3 spells CASSFTGGQETQYF. DNA for the CDR3: TGCGCCAGCAGCTTTACAGGGGGCCAAGAGACCCAGTACTTC.

The V and J genes are TRBV28 and TRBJ2-7; D perhaps matches TRBD2 (6 bases). The germline CDR1 and CDR2 sequences are MDHEN and SYDVKM. The CDR3 runs to 14 residues. Trimming removed 6 bases from V and 0 bases from J, with 12 bases in between. The CDR3 loop reads CASSLGGTSYEQYF. The CDR3 DNA reads as TGTGCCAGCAGCTTGGGGGGAACCTCCTACGAGCAGTACTTC.

CDR3 in amino acids: CASSLPIAGTGELFF. CDR3 DNA sequence: TGTGCCAGCAGTTTACCCATAGCGGGGACCGGGGAGCTGTTTTTT. The chain employs TRBV28 and TRBJ2-2; TRBD2 agrees at 8 bases. The germline gives CDR1 MDHEN, CDR2 SYDVKM. The CDR3 runs 15 residues. Trimming cost V 2 bases and J 5 bases; bases outside gene matches: 4.

This clone has a count of ten or more. V gene TRBV5-1 combines with J gene TRBJ2-1; 9 nucleotides agree with TRBD2. CDR1 and CDR2 from the germline V gene are SGHRS and YFSETQ. This CDR3 region has 15 residues. V shed 4 bases and J 5 bases; nucleotides not matched to a gene: 7. CDR3 residues: CASSLLAGDHNEQFF. The CDR3 coding sequence is TGCGCCAGCAGCCTTTTAGCGGGAGACCACAATGAGCAGTTCTTC.

J is TRBJ2-1 and V is TRBV29-1; no reliable D call. Germline values: CDR1 SQVTM, CDR2 ANQGSEA. The length of the CDR3 is 13 residues. CDR3 loop: CTLSQDPYNEQFF. The CDR3 bases are TGCACCTTGTCCCAGGACCCATACAATGAGCAGTTCTTC.

This clone was found many times. J is TRBJ2-3 and V is TRBV5-6; 9 positions match TRBD2. Losses at the gene ends were 4 bases for V and 3 bases for J; bases not matched to a gene: 9. CDR1 SGHDT and CDR2 YYEEEE come from the germline V gene. This CDR3 region has 16 residues. The DNA for the CDR3 is TGTGCCAGCAGCCCCCTGGGTAGCGGGAGTACAGATACGCAGTATTTT. Protein product: CASSPLGSGSTDTQYF.

The V and J genes are TRBV2 and TRBJ2-3, with 11 positions matching TRBD1. This CDR3 spans 14 amino acids. V shed 6 bases and J 1 base; nucleotides not matched to a gene: 0. Germline V gene sequence: CDR1 SNHLY, CDR2 FYNNEI. The CDR3 loop reads CASRGQGGTDTQYF. The CDR3 DNA follows: TGTGCCAGCAGGGGACAGGGGGGCACAGATACGCAGTATTTT.

J is TRBJ1-4 and V is TRBV27, with 8 bases fitting TRBD1. The CDR3 length is 14 residues. Per the germline V gene, CDR1 is MNHEY and CDR2 is SMNVEV (reference sequence). Trimming cost V 4 bases and J 7 bases; bases outside gene matches: 5. The CDR3 nucleotides read TGTGCCAGCAGTTCCAGGGGGCGCGTTGAAAAACTGTTTTTT. This gives the protein CASSSRGRVEKLFF.

In this sample, this clone turned up many times. This chain uses TRBV4-2 with TRBJ2-7; D call uncertain. The ends were cut back, 1 base at V and 7 bases at J, with 11 bases in the middle. The CDR3 spans 13 residues. The germline CDR1 and CDR2 sequences are LGHNA and YNFKEQ. The DNA of the CDR3 is TGTGCCAGCAGCCAAGGGAGCCGGCCGGAGCAGTACTTC. This gives the protein CASSQGSRPEQYF.

The rearrangement joins TRBV11-2 to TRBJ2-5; a possible D gene is TRBD2 (7 bases). The V and J ends lost 5 bases and 4 bases respectively, with 20 bases between them. Germline V gene data show CDR1 as SGHAT and CDR2 as FQNNGV. The CDR3 runs to 16 residues. CDR3 in amino acids: CASSVNGAGEGETQYF. Here the CDR3 DNA reads TGTGCCAGCAGCGTTAACGGGGCAGGGGAGGGAGAGACCCAGTACTTC.

The rearrangement joins TRBV25-1 to TRBJ2-5; 7 nucleotides align to TRBD2. Germline V gene data show CDR1 as MGHDK and CDR2 as SYGVNS. Trimming removed 3 bases from V and 4 bases from J; junction bases left unmatched: 2. The CDR3 is 13 amino acids. Here the CDR3 DNA reads TGTGCCAGCAGTGAGGCGGGAGCAGAGACCCAGTACTTC. Its translation: CASSEAGAETQYF. The variable domain in full, completed from reference TRBV25-1 and TRBJ2-5, reads EADIYQTPRYLVIGTGKKITLECSQTMGHDKMYWYQQDPGMELHLIHYSYGVNSTEKGDLSSESTVSRIRTEHFPLTLESARPSHTSQYLCASSEAGAETQYFGPGTRLLVL.

The chain is built from TRBV28 and TRBJ2-5; TRBD1 matches at 9 bases. CDR3 length: 15 amino acids. From germline, CDR1 is MDHEN and CDR2 SYDVKM. V lost 5 bases, J lost 9 bases, and 13 bases stayed unmatched. The CDR3 DNA follows: TGTGCCAGCAGTCCCCCCGGGACAGGGCCCGGGTCCCAGTACTTC. Protein product: CASSPPGTGPGSQYF. The full variable domain, with the rest looked up from reference TRBV28 and TRBJ2-5, is DVKVTQSSRYLVKRTGEKVFLECVQDMDHENMFWYRQDPGLGLRLIYFSYDVKMKEKGDIPEGYSVSREKKERFSLILESASTNQTSMYLCASSPPGTGPGSQYFGPGTRLLVL.

The V gene is TRBV7-3, the J gene TRBJ2-1, with D perhaps matching TRBD1 or TRBD2 (5 bases each). The V gene lost 3 bases and the J gene lost 5 bases, with 11 bases spanning the gap. This CDR3 region has 14 residues. Germline V gene data show CDR1 as SGHTA and CDR2 as FQGTGA. The CDR3 region is CASSLFRDDNEQFF. The CDR3, as DNA: TGTGCCAGCAGCTTGTTCCGGGACGACAATGAGCAGTTCTTC.

The chain links TRBV5-1 to TRBJ1-1; no definite D call. The V gene lost 0 bases and the J gene lost 5 bases, with 11 bases spanning the gap. This CDR3 is 14 amino acids long. Germline V CDR1 and CDR2: SGHRS, YFSETQ. Written as DNA, the CDR3 is TGCGCCAGCAGCTTGGTAGGTACAGCTACTGAAGCTTTCTTT. This encodes CASSLVGTATEAFF.

The genes are TRBV6-1 and TRBJ1-1; no reliable D call. V was shortened by 1 base and J by 4 bases, with 13 bases between the two germline ends. Germline-derived CDR1 and CDR2 are MNHNS and SASEGT. CDR3 length: 15 amino acids. CDR3 DNA: TGTGCCAGCAGTGAAGACGGCAGGATAACCACTGAAGCTTTCTTT. Protein sequence: CASSEDGRITTEAFF.